This note documents a single T cell receptor beta chain sequence. The authors' processing: Amplification from reference gene primers served as the basis for estimated nucleated cell counts. Assay: immunoSEQ multiplex PCR; the TCRdb copy retains only in-frame clones and omits some. Clone size and V and J calls were adopted from that table, with D and trimming inferred from the DNA. The sample shows around 180,000 clones, about 85% of them seen only once. This record comes from a study of blood T cell repertoires in COVID-19. Germline CDR1 and CDR2: MDHEN and SYDVKM. The CDR3 length is 15 residues. V was pared by 2 bases and J by 1 base, with 5 bases of the junction left unmatched.

The sequence was collected from a man aged 65-85 years with active or convalescent COVID-19. The V and J genes are TRBV28 and TRBJ2-7; 7 bases are shared with TRBD1. What was sequenced was peripheral blood. CDR3 bases: TGTGCCAGCAGTTTAGCTTACAGGGGATCCTACGAGCAGTACTTC. It translates to CASSLAYRGSYEQYF.